This T cell receptor beta chain was found in a study of blood T cell repertoires in COVID-19. This CDR3 has 15 amino acids. The ends were cut back, 5 bases at V and 2 bases at J, with 14 bases in the middle. The germline V gene has CDR1 MNHEY and CDR2 SMNVEV (reference sequence). TCRdb keeps only in-frame clones here, not all; method: immunoSEQ multiplex PCR. Counted here are about 200,000 clones, 85% to 90% occurring once; the ten biggest clones make up about 6%. This receptor was identified in a man at least 80 years old with acute or convalescent COVID-19. This sequence joins TRBV27 and TRBJ2-3; no clear D. The sequencing sample was made of peripheral blood. CDR3 residues: CASSPTRLITDTQYF. The CDR3 nucleotides read TGTGCCAGCAGTCCCACCAGATTGATCACAGATACGCAGTATTTT.